Below are 32 T cell receptor beta chains sequenced from a single sample in a study of cytomegalovirus exposure and HLA in healthy donors. A multiplex PCR was run with 60 Vbeta primers and 13 Jbeta primers. Clones were sequenced by immunoSEQ multiplex PCR, and TCRdb holds only the in-frame ones, with some missing. The table has more than 80,000 clones, approximately 72% seen once. Sequencing was performed on PBMCs. These receptors were collected from a woman in her thirties or forties in good health and CMV-seropositive.

J is TRBJ2-5 and V is TRBV5-1; the D is unclear. The J call is in doubt because the DNA end fits TRBJ2-7 better. CDR3 length equals 12 residues. From germline, CDR1 is SGHRS and CDR2 YFSETQ. The CDR3 protein is CASSPPSYEQYF. The CDR3 nucleotides are TGCGCCAGCAGCCCCCCCTCCTACGAGCAGTACTTC.

This clone was observed a few times. V gene TRBV7-9 combines with J gene TRBJ1-2, with D possibly TRBD1 on 6 matching bases. CDR1 and CDR2 from the germline V gene are SEHNR and FQNEAQ (reference sequence). Between the trimmed V and J ends, which lost 2 bases and 1 base, there was a span of 17 bases. CDR3 size: 17 residues. CDR3 loop: CASSLSRGGFFNYGYTF. The DNA of the CDR3 is TGTGCCAGCAGCTTATCGAGGGGGGGTTTTTTTAACTATGGCTACACCTTC.

This clone was recorded a few times. V and J are TRBV19 and TRBJ1-1; no reliable D call. CDR3 size: 13 residues. V was shortened by 3 bases and J by 4 bases, with 9 bases between the two germline ends. Germline lookup yields CDR1 LNHDA and CDR2 SQIVND (reference sequence). CDR3 residues: CASSMAAATEAFF. Here the CDR3 DNA reads TGTGCCAGTAGTATGGCTGCCGCCACTGAAGCTTTCTTT.

The gene calls are TRBV9 and TRBJ2-1, with D uncertain. Germline-derived CDR1 and CDR2 are SGDLS and YYNGEE. The CDR3 totals 12 residues. The V end lost 1 base, the J end lost 5 bases, and 4 bases lay between the germline ends. CDR3 DNA: TGTGCCAGCAGCGTATACAACAATGAGCAGTTCTTC. It yields the protein CASSVYNNEQFF.

The rearrangement joins TRBV10-3 to TRBJ2-3; a weak D match, TRBD2 (5 bases). Germline V gene data show CDR1 as ENHRY and CDR2 as SYGVKD. Trimming left V 2 bases short and J 1 base short, with 13 bases between. This CDR3 is built from 16 residues. The CDR3 bases are TGTGCCATCAGTGAGCCAGCCGGAGGCGGCACAGATACGCAGTATTTT. It specifies CAISEPAGGGTDTQYF.

This clone appeared once. This chain uses TRBV9 with TRBJ2-1, with 9 bases that match TRBD1. V lost 4 bases, J lost 5 bases, and 4 bases stayed unmatched. Germline CDR1 is SGDLS and CDR2 is YYNGEE. This CDR3 spans 14 amino acids. CDR3 in amino acids: CASSPGQGNNEQFF. CDR3 DNA sequence: TGTGCCAGCAGCCCCGGACAGGGGAACAATGAGCAGTTCTTC.

This chain links TRBV4-1 with TRBJ2-4; no clear D. In germline, CDR1 is MGHRA, CDR2 YSYEKL. The length of the CDR3 is 19 residues. Deletions cut 0 bases from V and 0 bases from J, with 18 bases between. The CDR3 spells CASSQDSGERLLAKNIQYF. The CDR3 nucleotides are TGCGCCAGCAGCCAAGACTCGGGTGAGAGGCTCTTAGCCAAAAACATTCAGTACTTC.

The V gene is TRBV6-1, the J gene TRBJ2-5; D possibly corresponds to TRBD1 (5 bases). Per germline, CDR1 MNHNS and CDR2 SASEGT. CDR3 length: 14 residues. V shed 7 bases and J shed 5 bases, with 17 bases lying between them. CDR3 sequence: CASMHRSGLETQYF. The CDR3 coding sequence is TGTGCCAGCATGCACAGGAGTGGTTTGGAGACCCAGTACTTC.

The DNA of the CDR3 is TGTGCCAGCAGCTTGACCAAGGGACTAGCTAGCGCAGATACGCAGTATTTT. It translates to CASSLTKGLASADTQYF. This chain connects TRBV5-8 to TRBJ2-3, with TRBD2 matching 9 bases. V lost 1 base, J lost 4 bases, and 10 bases stayed unmatched. CDR1 is SGHTS and CDR2 is YDEGEE in the germline V gene. This CDR3 has 17 residues.

The CDR3 DNA is TGTGCCAGCCATCGGGACAGGGGGCGAATCGGGGAGCTGTTTTTT. Encoded protein: CASHRDRGRIGELFF. The chain employs TRBV2 and TRBJ2-2; 12 bases align to TRBD1. V lost 8 bases to trimming and J lost 7 bases; unmatched junction nucleotides: 8. Germline CDR1 is SNHLY and CDR2 is FYNNEI. This CDR3 contains 15 residues.

The chain links TRBV5-1 to TRBJ1-1; D call uncertain. The CDR3 contains 14 residues. V was shortened by 0 bases and J by 5 bases, with 11 bases between the two germline ends. CDR1 and CDR2 (germline): SGHRS, YFSETQ. This CDR3 reads CASSLGGGRTEAFF. The CDR3 DNA is TGCGCCAGCAGCTTGGGGGGAGGGCGGACTGAAGCTTTCTTT.

The genes are TRBV5-6 and TRBJ1-4; 9 bases line up with TRBD1. The CDR3 extends over 16 amino acids. Losses at the gene ends were 4 bases for V and 0 bases for J; bases not matched to a gene: 4. The germline V gene has CDR1 SGHDT and CDR2 YYEEEE. CDR3 DNA: TGTGCCAGCAGCCCCGACAGGGGGGCAACTAATGAAAAACTGTTTTTT. Encoded protein: CASSPDRGATNEKLFF.

This clone was seen only a few times. The genes are TRBV7-3 and TRBJ2-5; D may be TRBD2 (5 bases). The CDR3 totals 14 residues. Per the germline V gene, CDR1 is SGHTA and CDR2 is FQGTGA. Between the trimmed V and J ends, which lost 4 bases and 1 base, there was a span of 10 bases. CDR3 residues: CASSSGRGQETQYF. CDR3 DNA: TGTGCCAGCAGCTCCGGACGGGGCCAAGAGACCCAGTACTTC.

The chain is built from TRBV14 and TRBJ2-4, with TRBD2 matching 9 bases. Germline CDR1 SGHDN, CDR2 FVKESK. This CDR3 region has 18 residues. The V and J ends lost 0 bases and 7 bases, in that order; junction bases with no gene match: 13. This CDR3 reads CASSQDVRSGRSSNIQYF. The CDR3 region has the DNA TGTGCCAGCAGCCAAGATGTCAGAAGCGGGAGGTCATCTAACATTCAGTACTTC.

This clone has only a few counts. J is TRBJ2-7 and V is TRBV7-9, with 10 positions matching TRBD1. V lost 5 bases, J lost 3 bases, and 7 bases stayed unmatched. Germline V gene lookup returns CDR1 SEHNR and CDR2 FQNEAQ (reference sequence). The CDR3 runs to 15 residues. This CDR3 is CASSLLDRGGYEQYF. The CDR3 nucleotides are TGTGCCAGCAGCCTACTGGACAGGGGGGGCTACGAGCAGTACTTC. Looking up the rest from reference TRBV7-9 and TRBJ2-7 gives the full variable domain: DTGVSQNPRHKITKRGQNVTFRCDPISEHNRLYWYRQTLGQGPEFLTYFQNEAQLEKSRLLSDRFSAERPKGSFSTLEIQRTEQGDSAMYLCASSLLDRGGYEQYFGPGTRLTVT.

The genes are TRBV14 and TRBJ2-7; TRBD2 aligns across 10 bases. The CDR3 consists of 16 residues. Germline CDR1 is SGHDN and CDR2 is FVKESK. Unmatched junction bases numbered 9, after V lost 3 bases and J lost 4 bases. CDR3: CASSHGLAGAGYEQYF. The CDR3 DNA follows: TGTGCCAGCAGCCACGGCCTAGCGGGAGCGGGGTACGAGCAGTACTTC.

This sequence joins TRBV9 and TRBJ1-5; D uncertain. Trimming stripped 0 bases from V and 1 base from J, with 8 bases between. The CDR3 is made up of 15 amino acids. CDR1 and CDR2 from the germline V gene are SGDLS and YYNGEE. CDR3: CASSVDGFSNQPQHF. As DNA, the CDR3 is TGTGCCAGCAGCGTAGATGGCTTCAGCAATCAGCCCCAGCATTTT.

This clone was counted between two and nine times. The chain couples TRBV2 to TRBJ2-7, with 7 positions matching TRBD1. This CDR3 contains 11 residues. CDR1 is SNHLY and CDR2 is FYNNEI in the germline V gene. V lost 8 bases to trimming and J lost 9 bases; unmatched junction nucleotides: 7. The CDR3 loop is CASGVRTGQYF. The CDR3 DNA reads TGTGCCAGCGGGGTTAGGACAGGGCAGTACTTC. Full variable domain (missing parts from reference TRBV2 and TRBJ2-7): EPEVTQTPSHQVTQMGQEVILRCVPISNHLYFYWYRQILGQKVEFLVSFYNNEISEKSEIFDDQFSVERPDGSNFTLKIRSTKLEDSAMYFCASGVRTGQYFGPGTRLTVT.

The chain has TRBV5-1 and TRBJ2-2, with TRBD1 identical over 11 bases. This CDR3 spans 17 amino acids. The ends lost 3 bases at V and 7 bases at J; junction bases unmatched: 11. In germline, CDR1 is SGHRS, CDR2 YFSETQ. CDR3 in amino acids: CASSYDRTGGNGGELFF. CDR3 in DNA: TGCGCCAGCAGCTACGACCGGACAGGGGGCAATGGCGGGGAGCTGTTTTTT.

V and J are TRBV7-8 and TRBJ1-5, with unresolved D. Germline V gene sequence: CDR1 SGHVS, CDR2 FQNEAQ. The ends were cut back, 6 bases at V and 5 bases at J, with 11 bases in the middle. The length of the CDR3 is 13 residues. The CDR3, as DNA: TGTGCCAGCAGGGAAGGGAGGGATCAGCCCCAGCATTTT. This codes for CASREGRDQPQHF.

The rearrangement uses TRBV27 and TRBJ1-1; 12 positions match TRBD1. The CDR3 has 15 residues. Trimming removed 5 bases from V and 3 bases from J; junction bases left unmatched: 4. CDR1 MNHEY and CDR2 SMNVEV come from the germline V gene (reference sequence). The DNA of the CDR3 is TGTGCCAGCAGTAGGGGACAGGGGGCGGACACTGAAGCTTTCTTT. Encoded protein: CASSRGQGADTEAFF.

This chain uses TRBV7-2 with TRBJ2-7, with a weak D call TRBD2 (5 bases). CDR1 and CDR2 (germline): SGHTA, FQGNSA. Trimming left V 2 bases short and J 6 bases short, with 17 bases between. The CDR3 runs 15 residues. Written as DNA, the CDR3 is TGTGCCAGCAGCTTAAACCCCAGCGGAGCTCTCGAGCAGTACTTC. The encoded protein is CASSLNPSGALEQYF.

V is TRBV12-5 and J is TRBJ2-1; the D gene is possibly TRBD2 (5 bases). The V end lost 0 bases, the J end lost 10 bases, and 7 bases lay between the germline ends. The CDR3 extends over 12 amino acids. Looked up from germline, CDR1 is LGHNT and CDR2 is FRNRAP. CDR3 nucleotide sequence: TGTGCTAGTGGTTTGGTCCCGGGGGAGCAGTTCTTC. This codes for CASGLVPGEQFF.

V gene TRBV9 combines with J gene TRBJ2-3; TRBD1 matches 8 bases. J lost 2 bases, V lost 3 bases, and 8 bases had no gene match. This CDR3 contains 16 residues. In germline, CDR1 is SGDLS, CDR2 YYNGEE. The CDR3 DNA sequence: TGTGCCAGCAGCGGACGACAGGGGCTCCTCACAGATACGCAGTATTTT. This sequence encodes CASSGRQGLLTDTQYF.

This chain uses TRBV27 with TRBJ2-1; D possibly corresponds to TRBD2 (6 bases). The length of the CDR3 is 19 residues. The V end was cut by 0 bases, the J end by 6 bases, with 24 bases between. Looked up from germline, CDR1 is MNHEY and CDR2 is SMNVEV (reference sequence). The CDR3: CASSLSRVPRGSTTNEQFF. The CDR3 bases are TGTGCCAGCAGTTTATCCCGGGTGCCCCGGGGGAGTACAACCAATGAGCAGTTCTTC.

DNA of the CDR3: TGTGCCATCAGTGTTAACGGGCAGGGGGCGGAAGCTTTCTTT. Its protein product is CAISVNGQGAEAFF. The V and J genes are TRBV10-3 and TRBJ1-1; 8 nucleotides agree with TRBD1. Germline CDR1 ENHRY, CDR2 SYGVKD. V shed 4 bases and J 8 bases; nucleotides not matched to a gene: 9. This CDR3 is 14 amino acids long.

This chain joins TRBV10-3 and TRBJ2-5; 9 nucleotides match TRBD1. CDR1 and CDR2 from the germline V gene are ENHRY and SYGVKD. V was clipped by 4 bases and J by 4 bases; unmatched bases: 7. The CDR3 runs 15 residues. CDR3: CAISVDRGQGETQYF. The DNA of the CDR3 is TGTGCCATCAGTGTGGACAGGGGCCAGGGAGAGACCCAGTACTTC.

This sequence joins TRBV4-1 and TRBJ2-5; TRBD1 is a possible D gene (6 bases). V dropped 2 bases and J dropped 5 bases, with 12 bases sitting between them. The CDR3 consists of 14 residues. Germline CDR1 is MGHRA and CDR2 is YSYEKL. For the CDR3, the DNA is TGCGCCAGCAGCCAACAGGGGATGGGGGAGACCCAGTACTTC. As protein: CASSQQGMGETQYF.

The chain joins TRBV27 to TRBJ2-1; D is uncertain. V lost 8 bases, J lost 5 bases, and 16 bases lay in between. The CDR3 sequence is 14 residues long. The germline V gene encodes CDR1 MNHEY and CDR2 SMNVEV (reference sequence). This CDR3 is CASRSLGYDNEQFF. The DNA for the CDR3 is TGTGCCAGCCGCTCCCTGGGCTACGACAATGAGCAGTTCTTC.

This clone was picked up a small number of times. This chain links TRBV11-2 with TRBJ2-2; 9 bases match TRBD1. Germline lookup yields CDR1 SGHAT and CDR2 FQNNGV. V was pared by 7 bases and J by 3 bases, with 6 bases of the junction left unmatched. This CDR3 has 15 amino acids. The CDR3 region is CASKIQGADTGELFF. The CDR3 nucleotides are TGTGCCAGCAAGATACAGGGGGCGGACACCGGGGAGCTGTTTTTT.

The chain combines TRBV30 with TRBJ1-1; TRBD1 is a possible D gene (6 bases). There are 12 residues in the CDR3. Trimming removed 2 bases at V and 12 bases at J, with 16 bases between. The germline gives CDR1 GTSNPN, CDR2 SVGIG (reference sequence). CDR3 amino acids: CAWSHTQGWSFF. CDR3 in DNA: TGTGCCTGGAGTCACACACAGGGTTGGTCTTTCTTT.

The genes are TRBV19 and TRBJ2-5, with 9 bases aligning to TRBD2. With 6 bases clipped from V and 4 bases from J, the junction kept 9 bases outside the gene matches. Per the germline V gene, CDR1 is LNHDA and CDR2 is SQIVND (reference sequence). This CDR3 spans 15 amino acids. The CDR3 here is CASRLREGRGETQYF. For the CDR3, the DNA is TGTGCCAGTAGGCTGCGGGAGGGCCGGGGAGAGACCCAGTACTTC. Drawing the rest from reference TRBV19 and TRBJ2-5, the complete variable domain is DGGITQSPKYLFRKEGQNVTLSCEQNLNHDAMYWYRQDPGQGLRLIYYSQIVNDFQKGDIAEGYSVSREKKESFPLTVTSAQKNPTAFYLCASRLREGRGETQYFGPGTRLLVL.